This TCR beta chain was sequenced in a study of CD8 T cells in Susac syndrome. RNA in amounts of about 0.45 to 1 ug was reverse transcribed with random hexamers. Across 54 Vbeta and 13 Jbeta, TCR beta CDR3 was amplified with immunoSEQ multiplex PCR. TCRdb ran MiXCR on the immunoSEQ multiplex PCR reads and lists one entry per CDR3 protein. The data contain about 47,000 distinct CDR3 sequences, 92% of them singletons. Notes on this clonotype: The antigen is undetermined.

The CDR3 is 16 amino acids. J gave up 8 bases and V 3 bases, and 10 bases lay outside the gene matches. The V gene's germline CDR1 is SEHNR and CDR2 FQNEAQ (reference sequence). Study-wide results and caveats: Only a relatively small number of individuals were included in the TCR sequencing and HLA analysis.

Sequencing targeted TCR beta in T cells from blood (CD8+ and CD4+). The specimen was CD8+ T cells from PBMCs. The chain is built from TRBV7-9 and TRBJ2-1; 10 positions agree with TRBD2. This clonotype was obtained from a human donor in good health. CDR3: CASSFQGTSDRDEQFF. DNA for the CDR3: TGTGCCAGCAGCTTCCAAGGGACTAGCGACAGGGATGAGCAGTTCTTC.